The source of this T cell receptor beta chain is a study of control samples from healthy donors and cancer patients (dated by TCRdb to 2020 to 2022). Comments on this clone: This receptor's antigen is unknown. No base-level quality is on record; no much larger clone is a single base apart.

V was cut back by 6 bases and J by 2 bases, leaving a gap of 13 bases between them. Spanning cysteine to phenylalanine, the CDR3 consists of 14 amino acids. Only the CDR3 portion is preserved as DNA: 42 bases, with reading frame beginning at the first base. According to the germline V gene, CDR1 reads SNHLY and CDR2 reads FYNNEI. Libraries were prepared through the immunoSEQ multiplex PCR assay. TCRdb took over this immuneACCESS table, retaining in-frame rearrangements with V and J assigned. Such tables are incomplete; in checked studies, under half of the missing clones stem from an unresolved V gene, and the remainder is unexplained. Counted in this sample were 170,000 or so clones; roughly 93% of them appeared once. The leading ten clones occupy over 1.3% of the sample.

Sequencing was done on a sample of blood. The chain couples TRBV2 to TRBJ1-2; a tentative D call is TRBD1 (5 bases match). The TCR was taken from a man younger than 30 in good health. The DNA sequence is as follows: TGTGCCAGCAGGGGGGACGACTTCAACTATGGCTACACCTTC. This codes for CASRGDDFNYGYTF.